This T cell receptor beta chain emerged from a study of blood T cells in healthy people across ages. The use of a sample-barcoded 5' primer and a J-beta primer mix characterized a second PCR of roughly 6 to 11 cycles. TCRdb independently ran MiXCR on the 5' RACE reads; one entry per CDR3 protein. Seen here are 1.5 million to 2 million distinct CDR3 sequences, approximately 30% observed once, and the top ten hold about 7.7%. V lost 3 bases and J lost 1, with 9 bases in between. Germline CDR1 reads SNHLY; CDR2 reads FYNNEI. The CDR3 runs to 14 residues. The study, taken as a whole, reports: One million T cells yielded diversity estimates that were considered underestimates. Possibly, changes in expanded clonotypes were confounded because donor CMV status was unknown.

About this clonotype itself: Its antigen is still unknown.

Peripheral blood was drawn, around 9.4 milliliters per donor. No fewer than 6 micrograms of total RNA were isolated from every sample. Sequencing input: blood. The TCR was taken from a woman in her twenties or thirties in good health. This sequence joins TRBV2 and TRBJ1-1; no reliable D call. CDR3 residues: CASSDARSNTEAFF. CDR3 bases: TGTGCCAGCAGTGATGCCCGGTCGAACACTGAAGCTTTCTTT.